This TCR beta chain was obtained from a study of cytomegalovirus exposure and HLA in healthy donors. Germline CDR1 reads LGHNA; CDR2 reads YNFKEQ. This CDR3 has 16 amino acids. Trimming pared 4 bases from V and 7 bases from J, leaving 19 bases between. 60 Vbeta and 13 Jbeta primers were used in PCR. The repertoire was sequenced with immunoSEQ multiplex PCR; TCRdb's copy has only in-frame clones and lacks some. The sample yields about 160,000 clones, more than 75% seen once. Study-wide points: Earlier analysis yielded a pattern in which most TCR beta V segments were productive about 87% or about 30% of the time.

Of note for this clone: No antigen is known for it.

The sequence came from a male donor in good health and CMV-seronegative. Sequenced sample: PBMCs. The rearrangement joins TRBV4-2 to TRBJ1-4, with D maybe TRBD1 (5 bases). The CDR3 is CASSPRGAERGEKLFF. For the CDR3, the DNA is TGTGCCAGCAGCCCCCGCGGGGCAGAAAGGGGTGAAAAACTGTTTTTT.